The 28 T cell receptor beta chains in this list originate from one sample, sequenced in a study of blood T cell repertoires in COVID-19. Produced via immunoSEQ multiplex PCR; TCRdb's table is partial and in-frame only. The sample consists of 95,000 to 120,000 clones, about 85% of them appearing once. What was sequenced was peripheral blood. Source of these receptors: a man in his forties or fifties with acute or convalescent COVID-19.

This chain links TRBV20-1 with TRBJ2-7; the D gene is possibly TRBD2 (7 bases). The germline V gene has CDR1 DFQATT and CDR2 SNEGSKA (reference sequence). CDR3 size: 11 residues. V was cut by 5 bases and J by 6 bases, with 11 bases left in between. CDR3 nucleotide sequence: TGCAGTGCTTCGGGGGGCCGCGAGCAGTACTTC. Residues: CSASGGREQYF.

The rearrangement joins TRBV7-9 to TRBJ2-7; TRBD1 aligns across 7 bases. Germline trimming cut 1 base from V and 3 bases from J; bases unmatched to any gene: 9. Germline CDR1 is SEHNR and CDR2 is FQNEAQ (reference sequence). The CDR3 is made up of 16 amino acids. CDR3 nucleotide sequence: TGTGCCAGCAGCTTAGTGGGACAGACAAAACTCTACGAGCAGTACTTC. Residues: CASSLVGQTKLYEQYF.

The chain carries TRBV2 and TRBJ1-4; 9 bases are shared with TRBD1. V lost 3 bases to trimming and J lost 0 bases; unmatched junction nucleotides: 8. CDR1 and CDR2 (germline): SNHLY, FYNNEI. CDR3 length equals 18 residues. The CDR3 DNA follows: TGTGCCAGCAGTGATTGGGACAGGGTACTAGCAACTAATGAAAAACTGTTTTTT. It codes for CASSDWDRVLATNEKLFF.

This clone appeared a few times. This rearrangement joins TRBV20-1 to TRBJ2-5; 7 nucleotides line up with TRBD1. There are 14 residues in the CDR3. Looked up from germline, CDR1 is DFQATT and CDR2 is SNEGSKA (reference sequence). With V trimmed by 3 bases and J by 4 bases, 8 bases remained unmatched. The CDR3, as DNA: TGCAGTGCTAGTGGGGACAGTTTTACAGAGACCCAGTACTTC. Its protein is CSASGDSFTETQYF.

The CDR3 DNA reads TGTGCCGTCGGACAGGGGTTATTGAACACTGAAGCTTTCTTT. Translated: CAVGQGLLNTEAFF. The chain links TRBV5-4 to TRBJ1-1; TRBD1 matches at 9 bases. The ends lost 10 bases at V and 0 bases at J; junction bases unmatched: 7. The CDR3 extends over 14 amino acids. In germline, CDR1 is SGHNT, CDR2 YYREEE (reference sequence).

The J gene is TRBJ2-5, the V gene TRBV7-2; TRBD1 aligns across 10 bases. Germline values: CDR1 SGHTA, CDR2 FQGNSA. Trimming at V came to 5 bases and at J to 2 bases, leaving 5 bases not matched to a gene. The CDR3 consists of 15 residues. This CDR3 reads CASSPRTGGQETQYF. As DNA, the CDR3 is TGTGCCAGCAGCCCGCGGACAGGGGGACAAGAGACCCAGTACTTC. The variable domain in full, with the rest retrieved from reference TRBV7-2 and TRBJ2-5, is GAGVSQSPSNKVTEKGKDVELRCDPISGHTALYWYRQSLGQGLEFLIYFQGNSAPDKSGLPSDRFSAERTGGSVSTLTIQRTQQEDSAVYLCASSPRTGGQETQYFGPGTRLLVL.

The rearrangement uses TRBV15 and TRBJ2-7; maybe TRBD2 (7 bases). V was trimmed by 3 bases and J by 1 base, leaving 16 bases between them. The germline V gene has CDR1 LNHNV and CDR2 YYDKDF (reference sequence). This CDR3 has 16 residues. The CDR3 DNA follows: TGTGCCACCAGCAGGGACCGGGGGGCCCAATCCTACGAGCAGTACTTC. It specifies CATSRDRGAQSYEQYF.

This clone showed up just once. The chain combines TRBV5-6 with TRBJ1-1; D may be TRBD1 (6 bases). Germline assignment: CDR1 SGHDT and CDR2 YYEEEE. The CDR3 is made up of 15 amino acids. V was shortened by 0 bases and J by 0 bases, with 9 bases between the two germline ends. CDR3 region: CASSLGGQMNTEAFF. CDR3 coding DNA: TGTGCCAGCAGCTTGGGGGGACAAATGAACACTGAAGCTTTCTTT.

This chain uses TRBV5-6 with TRBJ2-5; weak D call: TRBD2 (6 bases). This CDR3 is 17 amino acids long. Trimming removed 0 bases from V and 2 bases from J, with 17 bases in between. CDR1 and CDR2 (germline): SGHDT, YYEEEE. CDR3 in amino acids: CASSLVGQGGDQETQYF. As DNA, the CDR3 is TGTGCCAGCAGCTTGGTAGGGCAGGGAGGTGATCAAGAGACCCAGTACTTC.

The chain uses TRBV4-1 and TRBJ2-7; the match to TRBD2 covers 8 bases. Germline V gene lookup returns CDR1 MGHRA and CDR2 YSYEKL. CDR3 length: 14 residues. In DNA, the CDR3 is TGCGCGACCTCGGAGGCGGGGGGATCGTACGAGCAGTACTTC. As protein: CATSEAGGSYEQYF.

The chain has TRBV19 and TRBJ2-7; D is perhaps TRBD1 (5 bases). CDR1 is LNHDA, CDR2 SQIVND, per germline (reference sequence). This CDR3 is built from 13 residues. V dropped 8 bases and J dropped 1 base, with 12 bases sitting between them. CDR3 DNA sequence: TGTGCCAGTGGCTGGGGCAGGTCCTACGAGCAGTACTTC. As protein: CASGWGRSYEQYF.

The chain employs TRBV2 and TRBJ2-1; TRBD2 is a possible D gene (5 bases). V was cut by 3 bases and J by 14 bases, with 17 bases left in between. Per the germline V gene, CDR1 is SNHLY and CDR2 is FYNNEI. The CDR3 is 13 amino acids. The CDR3 sequence: CASSEVGLTSKFF. CDR3 coding DNA: TGTGCCAGCAGTGAGGTCGGGTTAACTAGTAAGTTCTTC.

This chain uses TRBV6-1 with TRBJ2-7; 11 nucleotides match TRBD2. Germline CDR1 and CDR2: MNHNS and SASEGT. Germline trimming cut 2 bases from V and 1 base from J; bases unmatched to any gene: 7. The CDR3 spans 17 residues. This CDR3 is CASSEITSGGASYEQYF. In nucleotides, the CDR3 is TGTGCCAGCAGTGAAATCACTAGCGGGGGAGCATCCTACGAGCAGTACTTC.

The DNA of the CDR3 is TGTGCCTCGGCGGAAGGGGGAACAGATACGCAGTATTTT. This sequence encodes CASAEGGTDTQYF. The chain combines TRBV19 with TRBJ2-3; a possible D gene is TRBD1 (6 bases). The CDR3 covers 13 residues. Trimming shortened V by 11 bases and J by 3 bases, and 15 bases separated the two germline ends. The germline V gene encodes CDR1 LNHDA and CDR2 SQIVND (reference sequence).

The J gene is TRBJ2-5, the V gene TRBV27; 8 nucleotides line up with TRBD2. Trimming cost V 8 bases and J 4 bases; bases outside gene matches: 9. Per the germline V gene, CDR1 is MNHEY and CDR2 is SMNVEV (reference sequence). The CDR3 spans 14 residues. The CDR3, as DNA: TGTGCCAGCCCCCGGGGGGGCATACCAGAGACCCAGTACTTC. It codes for CASPRGGIPETQYF.

The chain is built from TRBV6-1 and TRBJ2-1; perhaps TRBD2 as D (7 bases). V lost 2 bases and J 7 bases, leaving 18 bases between the germline ends. CDR1 is MNHNS, CDR2 SASEGT, per germline. The length of the CDR3 is 16 residues. Written as DNA, the CDR3 is TGTGCCAGCAGTGAATTGATTGGGGGGGCAGGGAATGAGCAGTTCTTC. This codes for CASSELIGGAGNEQFF.

J is TRBJ2-3 and V is TRBV3-1 (or the pseudogene TRBV3-2), with D tentatively TRBD2 (6 bases). This CDR3 region has 15 residues. V shed 4 bases and J shed 3 bases, with 14 bases lying between them. Germline V CDR1 and CDR2: LGHDT, YNNKEL (reference sequence). The CDR3 DNA sequence: TGTGCCAGCAGCCCCGGAGGTAGCGGAACAGATACGCAGTATTTT. Its protein is CASSPGGSGTDTQYF.

In this sample, this clone turned up a few times. This chain uses TRBV6-5 with TRBJ1-1, with D possibly matching TRBD1 (6 bases). The CDR3 covers 13 residues. The V gene lost 4 bases and the J gene lost 5 bases, with 11 bases spanning the gap. From germline, CDR1 is MNHEY and CDR2 SVGAGI. The CDR3 spells CASSSHRDTEAFF. CDR3 nucleotide sequence: TGTGCCAGCAGTTCCCACAGGGATACTGAAGCTTTCTTT.

The gene calls are TRBV7-3 and TRBJ2-6; perhaps TRBD1 as D (6 bases). This CDR3 has 17 residues. Germline V CDR1 and CDR2: SGHTA, FQGTGA. V lost 6 bases and J 0 bases, leaving 15 bases between the germline ends. The chain's CDR3 is CASSSQGKPSGANVLTF. The CDR3 nucleotides read TGTGCCAGCAGTTCACAGGGAAAGCCCTCTGGGGCCAACGTCCTGACTTTC.

The chain employs TRBV24-1 and TRBJ2-3; TRBD2 is a possible D gene (5 bases). The CDR3 loop spans 12 amino acids. Germline V gene sequence: CDR1 KGHDR, CDR2 SFDVKD. Trimming cost V 7 bases and J 2 bases, with 6 bases left between them. This CDR3 is CATSGDTDTQYF. The CDR3 bases are TGTGCCACCAGCGGGGACACAGATACGCAGTATTTT.

The chain couples TRBV9 to TRBJ2-2, with D perhaps TRBD2 (6 bases). CDR1 is SGDLS and CDR2 is YYNGEE in the germline V gene. The CDR3 runs to 15 residues. The germline V and J ends were trimmed by 4 bases and 0 bases, with 10 bases remaining between them. CDR3 sequence reads: CASSTLAANTGELFF. The CDR3, as DNA: TGTGCCAGCAGCACTTTAGCGGCGAACACCGGGGAGCTGTTTTTT.

A single count supports this clone. The chain has TRBV12-3 or TRBV12-4 and TRBJ1-6, with a tentative D call TRBD1 (6 bases). Deletions cut 5 bases from V and 8 bases from J, with 7 bases between. The CDR3 spans 12 residues. CDR3 residues: CASSRQDSPLHF. The CDR3 region has the DNA TGTGCCAGCAGTCGACAGGATTCACCCCTCCACTTT.

Concerning this clone: A read error may produce the germline difference seen at one junction end. The rearrangement joins TRBV10-2 to TRBJ2-3; D is possibly TRBD2 (6 bases). This CDR3 spans 12 amino acids. In germline, CDR1 is WSHSY, CDR2 SAAADI. For the CDR3, the DNA is TGCGCCAGCAGTGAGTCCATCTTGGGAGGCGATTTT. Its protein product is CASSESILGGDF.

V usage is TRBV18 and J usage is TRBJ1-1; perhaps TRBD1 as D (5 bases). Germline-derived CDR1 and CDR2 are KGHSH and LQKENI. The germline V and J ends were trimmed by 5 bases and 0 bases, with 7 bases remaining between them. The CDR3 is made up of 13 amino acids. The CDR3 sequence: CASSTGLNTEAFF. Here the CDR3 DNA reads TGTGCCAGCTCAACAGGCCTGAACACTGAAGCTTTCTTT.

The genes are TRBV6-6 and TRBJ1-1; 8 nucleotides agree with TRBD1. Germline lookup yields CDR1 MNHNY and CDR2 SVGAGI (reference sequence). CDR3 length equals 15 residues. V was pared by 2 bases and J by 1 base, with 3 bases of the junction left unmatched. The CDR3 DNA reads TGTGCCAGCAGTTACAGGACAGGGAGGAACACTGAAGCTTTCTTT. Amino acid sequence: CASSYRTGRNTEAFF.

The chain carries TRBV6-5 and TRBJ2-7; possibly TRBD1 for D (5 bases). V was trimmed by 2 bases and J by 5 bases, leaving 10 bases between them. This CDR3 has 13 amino acids. The germline V gene encodes CDR1 MNHEY and CDR2 SVGAGI. Here the CDR3 reads CASSYGRAHEQYF. CDR3 nucleotides: TGTGCCAGCAGTTACGGCAGGGCCCACGAGCAGTACTTC.

V usage is TRBV4-1 and J usage is TRBJ1-4, with TRBD1 identical over 7 bases. The germline V gene encodes CDR1 MGHRA and CDR2 YSYEKL. The CDR3 is 15 amino acids. With 5 bases clipped from V and 5 bases from J, the junction kept 8 bases outside the gene matches. The chain's CDR3 is CASSTPGQRNEKLFF. CDR3 DNA sequence: TGCGCCAGCAGCACACCGGGACAGCGGAATGAAAAACTGTTTTTT.

J is TRBJ1-6 and V is TRBV5-1, with D unclear. Trimming pared 1 base from V and 2 bases from J, leaving 13 bases between. Looked up from germline, CDR1 is SGHRS and CDR2 is YFSETQ. CDR3 length: 17 residues. The CDR3 nucleotides are TGCGCCAGCAGCTTGTTGTCCCGAGGGACCTATAATTCACCCCTCCACTTT. Its protein is CASSLLSRGTYNSPLHF.